This TCR beta chain was identified in a study of cytomegalovirus exposure and HLA in healthy donors. Study summary: Genetic ancestry analysis placed about 80% of the 300 to 500 donors that were genotyped in the Caucasian-associated cluster. Findings and limits, study-wide: Common viral pathogens (according to a later analysis) appeared linked to several of the most significant clusters. Earlier findings revealed that most TCR beta V segments proved productive either about 87% or about 30% of the time. Follow-up analysis later connected one missense variant in DCLRE1C with trimming of TCR beta V- and J-genes.

About this clone: Its antigen remains unknown.

PCR used 60 Vbeta primers and 13 Jbeta primers. Sequencing used immunoSEQ multiplex PCR; TCRdb keeps in-frame clones, though not all of them. This sample has under 150,000 clones, with approximately 80% found just once. Germline assignment: CDR1 SGHDT and CDR2 YYEEEE. CDR3 length: 16 amino acids. Trimming cost V 0 bases and J 5 bases; bases outside gene matches: 8. Sample: PBMCs. This clonotype originated in a woman between 40 and 55 years old in good health and CMV-seropositive. This sequence joins TRBV5-6 and TRBJ1-5; 7 positions agree with TRBD1. The CDR3 DNA is TGTGCCAGCAGCTTGGCTAGGGGGCAAGGTGATCAGCCCCAGCATTTT. This gives the protein CASSLARGQGDQPQHF.